The rows below give T cell receptor beta chains drawn from one sample of a study of blood T cell repertoires in COVID-19. TCRdb's copy holds only in-frame clones and misses some; the assay was immunoSEQ multiplex PCR. Here the sample spans about 190,000 clones, around 83% being singletons. Sequencing was performed on peripheral blood. These receptors were obtained from a man aged 45 to 65 with active or convalescent COVID-19. CDR3s include the opening cysteine and the closing phenylalanine or tryptophan. A D gene is named only where the DNA matches it firmly. For some rows the clone size is stated as once, few or many, or as a class when expanded; others skip it.

V	D	size	J	CDR3	DNA
TRBV6-1	.	.	TRBJ2-7	CASSEVLGIEQYF	TGTGCCAGCAGTGAAGTTCTCGGTATTGAGCAGTACTTC
TRBV7-3	.	.	TRBJ2-7	CASSLLASDYNEQYF	TGTGCCAGCAGCCTACTAGCTAGCGACTACAACGAGCAGTACTTC
TRBV7-9	.	.	TRBJ1-1	CASSVGTGTVLF	.
TRBV24-1	TRBD1	.	TRBJ1-1	CATSGPVDRGVETFF	TGTGCCACCAGTGGCCCGGTCGACAGGGGAGTAGAAACTTTCTTT
TRBV10-3	.	.	TRBJ1-2	CAISESPGGYGYTF	TGTGCCATCAGTGAGTCGCCGGGAGGATATGGCTACACCTTC
TRBV7-7	.	.	TRBJ2-5	CASSTSWSGGRETQYF	TGTGCTAGCAGCACCTCATGGTCCGGGGGGCGAGAGACCCAGTACTTC
TRBV28	.	.	TRBJ2-7	CASSLKTAISYEQYF	TGTGCCAGCAGTCTCAAGACAGCTATCTCCTACGAGCAGTACTTC
TRBV11-3	.	.	TRBJ1-4	CASSADPNEKLFF	TGTGCCAGCAGCGCGGATCCGAATGAAAAACTGTTTTTT
TRBV9	.	many	TRBJ1-4	CASSARDSTNEKLFF	TGTGCCAGCAGCGCCAGGGATTCAACTAATGAAAAACTGTTTTTT
TRBV5-1	TRBD1	.	TRBJ2-3	CASSLPGQGGTDTQYF	TGCGCCAGCAGCCTCCCGGGACAGGGGGGCACAGATACGCAGTATTTT
TRBV6-1	.	.	TRBJ2-1	CASSEVGWRVQQFF	TGTGCCAGCAGTGAAGTAGGTTGGAGAGTTCAGCAGTTCTTC
TRBV7-8	TRBD2	.	TRBJ2-7	CASSARSGGRSYEQCF	TGTGCCAGCAGCGCACGCTCGGGGGGGCGGTCTTACGAGCAGTGCTTC
TRBV10-2	TRBD2	few	TRBJ2-1	CASSENSGGAMNEQFF	TGCGCCAGCAGTGAGAATAGCGGGGGGGCCATGAATGAGCAGTTCTTC
TRBV3-1/TRBV3-2	TRBD1	.	TRBJ1-5	CASSQDPGGKGQPQHF	TGTGCCAGCAGCCAAGACCCAGGGGGAAAAGGGCAGCCCCAGCATTTT
TRBV9	TRBD1	once	TRBJ2-7	CASDRGGGYEQYF	TGTGCCAGTGACAGGGGCGGTGGCTACGAGCAGTACTTC
TRBV5-6	.	.	TRBJ2-7	CASCDRNSLRQYF	TGTGCCAGCTGTGACAGAAACAGCCTCCGGCAGTACTTC
TRBV19	TRBD1	.	TRBJ1-5	CASSIKAGTGPKLPQHF	TGTGCCAGTAGTATTAAGGCCGGGACAGGGCCAAAATTACCCCAGCATTTT
TRBV11-3	.	.	TRBJ2-5	CASSLGQQETQYF	TGTGCCAGCAGCTTAGGACAGCAAGAGACCCAGTACTTC
TRBV28	.	.	TRBJ1-3	CASSLSSRVTIYF	TGTGCCAGCAGTTTATCCTCGAGGGTCACCATATATTTT
TRBV5-4	TRBD1	.	TRBJ1-1	CASSGNQGDTEAFF	TGTGCCAGCAGCGGAAATCAGGGGGACACTGAAGCTTTCTTT
TRBV7-9	TRBD1	.	TRBJ1-2	CASSLSGGQGTSGYTF	TGTGCCAGCAGCTTATCGGGGGGACAGGGGACGTCTGGCTACACCTTC
TRBV5-1	TRBD2	.	TRBJ2-3	CASSLVRAGGGTDTQYF	TGCGCCAGCAGCTTGGTTCGAGCGGGGGGTGGCACAGATACGCAGTATTTT
TRBV10-3	.	once	TRBJ1-1	CAISEEGTTEAFF	TGTGCCATCAGTGAAGAGGGAACCACTGAAGCTTTCTTT
TRBV24-1	TRBD1	.	TRBJ1-1	CATSAGGPLNTEAFF	TGTGCCACCAGTGCAGGGGGGCCTCTGAACACTGAAGCTTTCTTT
TRBV5-4	TRBD1	once	TRBJ1-2	CASSPGQGVVHYGYTF	TGTGCCAGCAGTCCGGGACAGGGTGTAGTGCACTATGGCTACACCTTC
TRBV28	TRBD1	.	TRBJ1-2	CASSLGTGAGGYTF	TGTGCCAGCAGTTTAGGGACAGGGGCGGGTGGCTACACCTTC
TRBV7-9	.	.	TRBJ1-1	CASSLVQMNTEAFF	TGTGCCAGCAGCTTAGTCCAAATGAACACTGAAGCTTTCTTT
TRBV19	TRBD2	.	TRBJ2-1	CASSLAGGNEQFF	TGTGCCAGTAGTCTAGCGGGAGGAAACGAGCAGTTCTTC
TRBV5-1	.	.	TRBJ2-7	CASSLATTGEQYF	TGCGCCAGCAGCTTGGCAACAACGGGGGAGCAGTACTTC
TRBV7-9	TRBD1	.	TRBJ2-1	CASSRRQGSSYNEQFF	TGTGCCAGCAGCCGTCGACAGGGAAGCTCCTACAATGAGCAGTTCTTC
TRBV9	TRBD2	.	TRBJ2-3	CASSVVTGGGSDTQYF	TGTGCCAGCAGCGTAGTTACGGGAGGAGGGTCAGATACGCAGTATTTT
TRBV27	.	.	TRBJ1-2	CASSLSVGAGGYTF	TGTGCCAGCAGTTTATCGGTGGGGGCCGGAGGCTACACCTTC
TRBV11-3	.	few	TRBJ2-4	CASSLGAFDIQYF	TGTGCCAGCAGCTTAGGGGCCTTCGACATTCAGTACTTC
TRBV7-8	.	.	TRBJ2-3	CASSPAGIHTDTQYF	TGTGCCAGCAGTCCCGCGGGGATTCACACAGATACGCAGTATTTT
TRBV11-3	TRBD2	.	TRBJ2-1	CASSSSGEQFF	TGTGCCAGCAGCTCTAGCGGGGAGCAGTTCTTC
TRBV20-1	TRBD1	.	TRBJ1-5	CSASPGQGFHQPQHF	TGCAGTGCTAGTCCGGGACAGGGGTTCCATCAGCCCCAGCATTTT
TRBV5-1	TRBD2	.	TRBJ2-2	CASSFSSSGGTGELFF	TGCGCCAGCAGCTTTAGTTCTAGCGGGGGGACCGGGGAGCTGTTTTTT
TRBV9	.	.	TRBJ2-2	CASSVVREIPPGELFF	TGTGCCAGCAGCGTAGTCCGGGAGATCCCGCCCGGGGAGCTGTTTTTT
TRBV25-1	TRBD1	.	TRBJ2-7	CASSGTGFYEQYF	TGTGCCAGCAGTGGGACAGGGTTCTACGAGCAGTACTTC
TRBV5-5	.	.	TRBJ2-2	CASSPRGVTGELFF	TGTGCCAGCAGCCCCAGGGGGGTCACCGGGGAGCTGTTTTTT
TRBV3-1/TRBV3-2	TRBD2	.	TRBJ2-5	CASSLGTSAYQETQYF	TGTGCCAGCAGCCTCGGAACTAGCGCGTACCAAGAGACCCAGTACTTC
TRBV5-4	TRBD2	.	TRBJ2-3	CASSSLAGSTDTQYF	TGTGCCAGCAGCTCCCTAGCGGGGAGCACAGATACGCAGTATTTT
TRBV5-1	.	once	TRBJ2-5	CASSLALQLQETQYF	TGCGCCAGCAGCTTGGCCCTACAGCTCCAAGAGACCCAGTACTTC
TRBV7-9	.	.	TRBJ2-2	CASSLGDWNTGELFF	TGTGCCAGCAGCTTAGGGGACTGGAACACCGGGGAGCTGTTTTTT
TRBV4-3	.	.	TRBJ1-2	CASSQVTPDRSNYGYTF	TGCGCCAGCAGCCAAGTTACGCCAGACAGGAGCAACTATGGCTACACCTTC
TRBV5-4	TRBD2	.	TRBJ2-2	CASSPAGGTNTGELFF	TGTGCCAGCAGCCCGGCGGGGGGGACGAACACCGGGGAGCTGTTTTTT
TRBV15	TRBD2	.	TRBJ2-7	CATSELAGGYEQYF	TGTGCCACCAGCGAACTAGCGGGAGGCTACGAGCAGTACTTC
TRBV5-8	.	.	TRBJ1-2	CASSLARGTGYTF	TGTGCCAGCAGCTTGGCCAGGGGAACGGGCTACACCTTC
TRBV6-6	TRBD1	.	TRBJ2-1	CASGTGEQFF	TGTGCCAGCGGGACAGGGGAGCAGTTCTTC
TRBV5-1	TRBD1	.	TRBJ1-1	CASSKQDRGTEAFF	TGCGCCAGCAGCAAGCAGGACAGGGGTACTGAAGCTTTCTTT
TRBV9	.	once	TRBJ2-3	CASAARGSTTDTQYF	TGTGCCAGCGCCGCCCGGGGGTCAACTACAGATACGCAGTATTTT
TRBV4-1	TRBD1	.	TRBJ2-5	CASSRGQGLKETQYF	TGCGCCAGCAGCCGAGGACAGGGCCTAAAAGAGACCCAGTACTTC
TRBV4-1	.	.	TRBJ1-2	CASSQRQDSNYGYTF	TGCGCCAGCAGCCAACGACAGGATAGTAACTATGGCTACACCTTC
TRBV2	.	.	TRBJ2-1	CASSEGGYNEQFF	TGTGCCAGCAGTGAAGGAGGATACAATGAGCAGTTCTTC
TRBV5-1	TRBD2	.	TRBJ2-3	CASSLVAGVATDTQYF	TGCGCCAGCAGCTTGGTAGCGGGAGTGGCGACAGATACGCAGTATTTT